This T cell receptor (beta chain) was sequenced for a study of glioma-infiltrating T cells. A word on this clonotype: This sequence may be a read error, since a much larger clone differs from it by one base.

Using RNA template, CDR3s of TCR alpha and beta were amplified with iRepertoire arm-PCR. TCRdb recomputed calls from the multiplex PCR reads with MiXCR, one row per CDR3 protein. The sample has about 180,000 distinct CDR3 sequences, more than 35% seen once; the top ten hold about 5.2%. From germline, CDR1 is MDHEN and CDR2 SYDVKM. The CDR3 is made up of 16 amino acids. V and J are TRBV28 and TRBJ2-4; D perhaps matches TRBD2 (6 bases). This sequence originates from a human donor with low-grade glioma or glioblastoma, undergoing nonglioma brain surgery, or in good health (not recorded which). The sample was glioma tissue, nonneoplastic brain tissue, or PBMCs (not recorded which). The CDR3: CEVSSSGDRITDIQYF. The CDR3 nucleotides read TGTGAAGTCTCCTCCTCGGGGGATCGTATAACGGACATTCAGTACTTC. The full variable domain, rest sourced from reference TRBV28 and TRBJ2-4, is DVKVTQSSRYLVKRTGEKVFLECVQDMDHENMFWYRQDPGLGLRLIYFSYDVKMKEKGDIPEGYSVSREKKERFSLILESASTNQTSMYLCEVSSSGDRITDIQYFGAGTRLSVL.